The rows below give T cell receptor beta chains drawn from one sample of a study of blood T cell repertoires in COVID-19. Generated by immunoSEQ multiplex PCR, the TCRdb table keeps only in-frame clones and is missing some. The repertoire holds roughly 380,000 clones, with 89% as singletons. The sequenced sample was peripheral blood. These receptors originate from a middle-aged woman with COVID-19, enrolled during active disease. Each CDR3 is given with its conserved first and last residue. The order of the fields is CDR3 protein, CDR3 DNA, CDR3 length, D gene, V gene, J gene, clone size. D genes are given only for firm matches. Only some rows state a clone size, as once, few, many or a class for expanded clones.

CASSISWGLAGGRSYEQYF	TGTGCCAGTAGTATATCCTGGGGACTAGCGGGGGGAAGATCCTACGAGCAGTACTTC	19	TRBD2	TRBV19	TRBJ2-7	-
CASSTRGGVGYTF	TGTGCCAGCAGCACCCGGGGCGGGGTTGGCTACACCTTC	13	-	TRBV7-3	TRBJ1-2	-
CASSPPMGAGPYSNQPQHF	TGTGCCAGCAGCCCCCCCATGGGGGCCGGGCCATATAGCAATCAGCCCCAGCATTTT	19	-	TRBV28	TRBJ1-5	-
CASSQEQGRNTEAFF	TGCGCCAGCAGCCAAGAGCAGGGGCGGAACACTGAAGCTTTCTTT	15	-	TRBV4-3	TRBJ1-1	-
CASSQDSGGWTDTQYF	TGTGCCAGCAGTCAGGATAGCGGGGGGTGGACAGATACGCAGTATTTT	16	TRBD2	TRBV2	TRBJ2-3	-
CASSQDKTEGTQPQHF	TGTGCCAGCAGCCAAGATAAGACGGAGGGAACTCAGCCCCAGCATTTT	16	-	TRBV4-2	TRBJ1-5	-
CASSIGAGANVLTF	TGTGCCAGTAGTATCGGGGCTGGGGCCAACGTCCTGACTTTC	14	-	TRBV19	TRBJ2-6	-
CASSIVPGITSNQPQHF	TGTGCCAGTAGTATAGTCCCAGGGATCACTAGCAATCAGCCCCAGCATTTT	17	-	TRBV19	TRBJ1-5	-
CASSSLFGPGPLRAHEQYF	TGTGCCAGCAGCTCGCTATTCGGACCCGGGCCCCTCAGGGCCCACGAGCAGTACTTC	19	-	TRBV7-9	TRBJ2-7	-
CASSFGTGGSSVNSPLHF	TGTGCCAGCAGTTTCGGGACAGGGGGTTCTAGTGTCAATTCACCCCTCCACTTT	18	TRBD1	TRBV27	TRBJ1-6	few
CATHFGGPPYNEQFF	TGTGCCACCCACTTCGGGGGGCCCCCCTACAATGAGCAGTTCTTC	15	-	TRBV28	TRBJ2-1	-
CAWRGEKLFF	TGTGCCTGGCGAGGTGAAAAACTGTTTTTT	10	-	TRBV30	TRBJ1-4	-
CASSLWTGGENQPQHF	TGTGCCAGCAGCTTATGGACAGGGGGCGAAAATCAGCCCCAGCATTTT	16	TRBD1	TRBV7-2	TRBJ1-5	-
CASSNYRGFSYEQYF	TGTGCCAGCAGCAACTACAGGGGGTTCTCCTACGAGCAGTACTTC	15	TRBD1	TRBV5-6	TRBJ2-7	-
CASSLLSPYYNEQFF	TGTGCCAGCAGCTTACTTAGTCCCTACTACAATGAGCAGTTCTTC	15	-	TRBV7-2	TRBJ2-1	-
CASSLGQPGYTF	TGTGCCAGCAGCCTGGGACAGCCGGGCTACACCTTC	12	TRBD1	TRBV5-5	TRBJ1-2	once
CASSPMGGDTEAFF	TGTGCCAGCTCACCCATGGGGGGGGACACTGAAGCTTTCTTT	14	-	TRBV18	TRBJ1-1	-
CATSEWDSPEAFF	TGTGCCACCAGTGAGTGGGACAGCCCGGAAGCTTTCTTT	13	TRBD1	TRBV24-1	TRBJ1-1	once
CASSPGAPSYEQYF	TGTGCCAGCAGTCCTGGGGCCCCCTCCTACGAGCAGTACTTC	14	-	TRBV27	TRBJ2-7	-
CASSQLLAGGDTGELFF	TGCGCCAGCAGCCAACTCCTAGCGGGGGGGGACACCGGGGAGCTGTTTTTT	17	TRBD2	TRBV4-1	TRBJ2-2	once
CASSVGAGQGALGQFF	TGTGCCAGCAGTGTAGGTGCGGGACAGGGGGCGCTGGGGCAGTTCTTC	16	TRBD1	TRBV2	TRBJ2-1	-
CASSLWQGTNEQYF	TGTGCCAGCAGCTTGTGGCAGGGTACGAACGAGCAGTACTTC	14	-	TRBV7-6	TRBJ2-7	-
CASSLLSQGGEKLFF	TGCGCCAGCAGCCTGCTCTCTCAGGGTGGTGAAAAACTGTTTTTT	15	-	TRBV5-1	TRBJ1-4	-